A single sample gave rise to the 10 T cell receptor beta chains below, sequenced in a study of blood T cell repertoires in COVID-19. Measured with immunoSEQ multiplex PCR; TCRdb has only the in-frame clones, and not every one. The table shows around 260,000 clones, with around 86% occurring only once. Specimen: peripheral blood. These TCRs come from a man aged 35 to 55 who had recovered from COVID-19.

The rearrangement joins TRBV2 to TRBJ1-2; a weak D match, TRBD1 (6 bases). This CDR3 is built from 14 residues. Trimming shortened V by 7 bases and J by 6 bases, and 18 bases separated the two germline ends. In germline, CDR1 is SNHLY, CDR2 FYNNEI. For the CDR3, the DNA is TGTGCCAGCATCGGGGGGGCGGTAAGGGATGGCTACACCTTC. It specifies CASIGGAVRDGYTF.

The V and J genes are TRBV4-2 and TRBJ2-2, with 8 bases lining up with TRBD2. Germline V gives CDR1 LGHNA, CDR2 YNFKEQ. With V trimmed by 1 base and J by 5 bases, 3 bases remained unmatched. The CDR3 is made up of 15 amino acids. The CDR3 spells CASSQGSGGTGELFF. CDR3 nucleotides: TGTGCCAGCAGCCAAGGCAGCGGGGGTACCGGGGAGCTGTTTTTT.

The rearrangement joins TRBV27 to TRBJ1-4; the D is unclear. Trimming stripped 2 bases from V and 1 base from J, with 14 bases between. The CDR3 is 17 amino acids. The germline CDR1 and CDR2 sequences are MNHEY and SMNVEV (reference sequence). As DNA, the CDR3 is TGTGCCAGCAGTTTACTTCGCGGCCTAGGAACTAATGAAAAACTGTTTTTT. It is translated as CASSLLRGLGTNEKLFF.

V and J are TRBV18 and TRBJ2-7, with 7 bases identical to TRBD1. The CDR3 totals 15 residues. The trim removed 5 bases at V and 1 base at J, leaving 8 bases unmatched. The germline V gene encodes CDR1 KGHSH and CDR2 LQKENI. The CDR3 loop reads CASSTRQGVSYEQYF. The CDR3 region has the DNA TGTGCCAGCTCAACTCGACAGGGAGTATCCTACGAGCAGTACTTC.

This chain uses TRBV7-2 with TRBJ2-4; no clear D. This CDR3 has 14 amino acids. CDR1 is SGHTA and CDR2 is FQGNSA in the germline V gene. V lost 5 bases and J lost 10, with 18 bases in between. CDR3 sequence: CASSALSSSRIQYF. The CDR3 DNA reads TGTGCCAGCAGCGCGCTATCCTCCTCTAGGATTCAGTACTTC.

The chain uses TRBV19 and TRBJ2-7; 7 bases fit TRBD1. The V gene's germline CDR1 is LNHDA and CDR2 SQIVND (reference sequence). J gave up 2 bases and V 1 base, and 2 bases lay outside the gene matches. The CDR3 totals 14 residues. The DNA for the CDR3 is TGTGCCAGTAGTATAGGACAGGGAACCTACGAGCAGTACTTC. Residues: CASSIGQGTYEQYF.

The table lists this clone with a count of one. This chain connects TRBV5-6 to TRBJ1-2, with D unresolved. CDR1 and CDR2 from the germline V gene are SGHDT and YYEEEE. V was cut by 1 base and J by 4 bases, with 17 bases left in between. The CDR3 length is 16 residues. CDR3 residues: CASSLFAGPVVYGYTF. The CDR3 DNA reads as TGTGCCAGCAGCTTGTTTGCGGGTCCCGTTGTCTATGGCTACACCTTC.

The sample holds one count of this clone. This rearrangement joins TRBV19 to TRBJ2-1; 13 bases are a match to TRBD2. Germline loops: CDR1 LNHDA, CDR2 SQIVND (reference sequence). The CDR3 length is 16 residues. The J segment lost 4 bases and the V segment lost 3 bases, leaving 3 bases of the junction unmatched. The CDR3 loop is CASSIGGLAGYNEQFF. In DNA, the CDR3 is TGTGCCAGTAGTATCGGGGGACTAGCGGGATACAATGAGCAGTTCTTC.

The chain employs TRBV5-1 and TRBJ2-7, with 9 bases identical to TRBD1. The CDR3 totals 16 residues. Germline V lookup: CDR1 SGHRS, CDR2 YFSETQ. V shed 0 bases, J shed 2 bases, and the junction held 6 bases outside the gene matches. The CDR3: CASSLGTGAGTYEQYF. The CDR3 DNA is TGCGCCAGCAGCTTGGGGACAGGGGCAGGCACCTACGAGCAGTACTTC.

V gene TRBV3-1 (or the pseudogene TRBV3-2) combines with J gene TRBJ2-2; 7 bases are a match to TRBD1. Trimming took 8 bases from V and 5 from J; bases not matched to a gene: 8. From germline, CDR1 is LGHDT and CDR2 YNNKEL (reference sequence). This CDR3 has 14 amino acids. CDR3 bases: TGTGCCAGCTCAGAGAGGGGGCGGACCGGGGAGCTGTTTTTT. As protein: CASSERGRTGELFF.